This TCR beta chain was identified during a study of low-dose radiotherapy and immunotherapy resistance in tumors. On the study more broadly: With 1 Gy per fraction every two weeks, Cohort 2 accumulated 13 Gy across 26 weeks. Gene-specific TRAV and TRBV primers were used for first-strand cDNA, covering alpha and beta chains.

Both a constant-region primer and a V-primer adapter served to amplify TCRs across around 20 PCR cycles. TCRdb called the reads again in MiXCR, with one record for every CDR3 protein. Among tens of thousands of distinct CDR3 sequences listed, 12% were seen once. This clonotype was observed at least ten times. The time point denotes: before trial treatment. In the RACIN dose-escalation trial, donors got nivolumab plus ipilimumab with aspirin, cyclophosphamide and radiotherapy. The CDR3 consists of 14 residues. Germline CDR1 MNHEY, CDR2 SVGEGT. V was pared by 0 bases and J by 4 bases, with 8 bases between.

This specimen was PBMCs, taken before treatment. This TCR derives from a female donor with ovarian cancer. The V call is TRBV6-2 or TRBV6-3, the J call TRBJ2-3; a possible D gene is TRBD1 (5 bases). CDR3 coding DNA: TGTGCCAGCAGTTACTCTCGACAGTCAGATACGCAGTATTTT. It is translated as CASSYSRQSDTQYF.